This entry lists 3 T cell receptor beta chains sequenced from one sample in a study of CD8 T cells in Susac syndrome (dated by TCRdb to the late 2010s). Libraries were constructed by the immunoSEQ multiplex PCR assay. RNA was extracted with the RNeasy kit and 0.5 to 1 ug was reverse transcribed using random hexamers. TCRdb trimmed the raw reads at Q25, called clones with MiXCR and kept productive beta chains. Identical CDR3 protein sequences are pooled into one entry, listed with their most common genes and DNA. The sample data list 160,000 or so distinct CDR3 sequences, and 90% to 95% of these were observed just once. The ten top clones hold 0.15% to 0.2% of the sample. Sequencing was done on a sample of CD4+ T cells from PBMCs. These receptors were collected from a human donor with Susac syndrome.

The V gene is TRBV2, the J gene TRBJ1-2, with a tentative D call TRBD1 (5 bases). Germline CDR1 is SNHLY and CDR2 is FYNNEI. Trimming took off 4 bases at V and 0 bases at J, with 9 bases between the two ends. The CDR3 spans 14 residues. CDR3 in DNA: TGTGCCAGCAGTGTGGACACCACTAACTATGGCTACACCTTC. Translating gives CASSVDTTNYGYTF. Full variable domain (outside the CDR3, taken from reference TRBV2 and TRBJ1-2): EPEVTQTPSHQVTQMGQEVILRCVPISNHLYFYWYRQILGQKVEFLVSFYNNEISEKSEIFDDQFSVERPDGSNFTLKIRSTKLEDSAMYFCASSVDTTNYGYTFGSGTRLTVV.

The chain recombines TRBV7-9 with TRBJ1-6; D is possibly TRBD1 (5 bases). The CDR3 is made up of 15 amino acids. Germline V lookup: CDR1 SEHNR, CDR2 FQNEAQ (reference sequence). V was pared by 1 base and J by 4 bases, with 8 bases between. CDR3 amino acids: CASSLDGAYNSPLHF. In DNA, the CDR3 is TGTGCCAGCAGCTTAGATGGGGCTTATAATTCACCCCTCCACTTT.

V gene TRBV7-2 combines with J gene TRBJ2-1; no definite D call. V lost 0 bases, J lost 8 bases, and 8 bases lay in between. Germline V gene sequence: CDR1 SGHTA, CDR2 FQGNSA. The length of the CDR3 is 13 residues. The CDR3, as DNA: TGTGCCAGCAGCTTAGCGGCCGAGGATGAGCAGTTCTTC. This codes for CASSLAAEDEQFF.